Sequencing of this T cell receptor (beta chain) was carried out in a study of glioma-infiltrating T cells after dendritic cell vaccination. Time point given: after dendritic cell vaccination, including at tumor progression/relapse. This clone turned up a few times. Repertoires were generated with immunoSEQ multiplex PCR, while TCRdb's copy carries only in-frame clones and drops some. The table lists 90,000 to 95,000 clones, over 75% of them singletons. CDR1 and CDR2 (germline): PRHDT, FYEKMQ (reference sequence). This CDR3 comprises 17 residues. The V gene end was trimmed by 5 bases and the J gene end by 4 bases; junction bases not matched to a gene: 12.

This specimen was blood, taken after dendritic cell vaccination. The sequence was collected from a human donor with glioblastoma. The rearrangement joins TRBV13 to TRBJ2-7, with TRBD1 matching 12 bases. The CDR3 here is CASSRQGGTGGGYEQYF. In DNA form, the CDR3 reads TGTGCCAGCAGCCGACAAGGTGGGACAGGGGGCGGTTACGAGCAGTACTTC.